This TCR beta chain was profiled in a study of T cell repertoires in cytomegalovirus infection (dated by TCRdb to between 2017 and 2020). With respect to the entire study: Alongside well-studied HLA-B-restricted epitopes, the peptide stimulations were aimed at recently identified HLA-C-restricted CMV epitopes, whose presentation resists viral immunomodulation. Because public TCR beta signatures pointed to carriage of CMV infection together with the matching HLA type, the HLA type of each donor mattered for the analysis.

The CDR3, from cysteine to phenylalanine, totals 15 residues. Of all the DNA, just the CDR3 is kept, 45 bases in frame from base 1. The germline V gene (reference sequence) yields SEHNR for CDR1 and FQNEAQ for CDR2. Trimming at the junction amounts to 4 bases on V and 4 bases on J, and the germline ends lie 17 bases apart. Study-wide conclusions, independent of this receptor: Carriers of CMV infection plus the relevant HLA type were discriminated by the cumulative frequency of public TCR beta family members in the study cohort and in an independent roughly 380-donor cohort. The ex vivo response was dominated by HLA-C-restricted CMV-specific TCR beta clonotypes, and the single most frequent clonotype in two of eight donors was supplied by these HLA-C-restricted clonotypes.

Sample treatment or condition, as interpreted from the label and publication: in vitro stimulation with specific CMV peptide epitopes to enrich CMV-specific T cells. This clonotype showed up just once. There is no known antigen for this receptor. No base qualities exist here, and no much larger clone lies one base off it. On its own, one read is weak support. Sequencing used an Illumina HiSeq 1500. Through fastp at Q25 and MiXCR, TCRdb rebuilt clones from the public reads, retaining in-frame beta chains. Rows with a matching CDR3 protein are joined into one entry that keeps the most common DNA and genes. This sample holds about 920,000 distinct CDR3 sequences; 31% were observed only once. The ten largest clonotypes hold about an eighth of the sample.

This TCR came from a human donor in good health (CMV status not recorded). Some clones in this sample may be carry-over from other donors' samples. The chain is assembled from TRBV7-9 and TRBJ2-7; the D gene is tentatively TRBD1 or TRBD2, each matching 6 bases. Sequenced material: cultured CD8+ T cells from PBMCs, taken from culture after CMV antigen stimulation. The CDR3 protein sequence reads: CASSSRGQGDYEQYF. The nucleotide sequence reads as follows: TGTGCCAGCAGCTCTCGGGGGCAAGGGGATTACGAGCAGTACTTC.